The T cell receptor (beta chain) described here comes from a study of CD8 T cell repertoires and HIV-1 epitope variants. The wider study: Each of Twenty-five Gag and Nef epitope peptides stimulated a separate culture. Epitopes were three Gag families plus Nef HW9 and YT9. An uncultured baseline aliquot held 1M T cells. Study outcomes and limitations: Roughly nine TCR beta clonotypes were antigen-specific, roughly six apparently recognizing autologous or escape variants.

Generated by immunoSEQ multiplex PCR, the TCRdb table keeps only in-frame clones and is missing some. Among roughly 2,000 clones listed, around two thirds were seen once. Remarks on this clone: The antigen remains undetermined.

This receptor was identified in a male donor with HIV. Sequences were obtained from cultured CD8+ T cells derived from PBMCs.

The CDR3 spells CASSNWIQTTNTGELFF. In DNA, the CDR3 is TGTGCCAGTAGTAACTGGATTCAGACTACGAACACCGGGGAGCTGTTTTTT. The chain carries TRBV19 and TRBJ2-2, with D perhaps TRBD2 (5 bases). Trimming cost V 4 bases and J 0 bases, with 15 bases left between them. Germline assignment: CDR1 LNHDA and CDR2 SQIVND (reference sequence). The length of the CDR3 is 17 residues.